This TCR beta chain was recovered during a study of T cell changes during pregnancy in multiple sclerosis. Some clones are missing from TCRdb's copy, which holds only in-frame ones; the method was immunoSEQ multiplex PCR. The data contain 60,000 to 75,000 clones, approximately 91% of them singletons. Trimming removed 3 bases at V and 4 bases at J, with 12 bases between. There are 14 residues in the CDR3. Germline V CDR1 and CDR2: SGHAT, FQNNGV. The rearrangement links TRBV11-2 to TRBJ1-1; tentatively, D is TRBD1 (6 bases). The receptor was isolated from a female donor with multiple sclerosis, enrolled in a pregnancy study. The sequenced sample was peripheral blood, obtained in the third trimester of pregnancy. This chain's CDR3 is CASSLGAGVTEAFF. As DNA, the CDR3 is TGTGCCAGCAGCTTGGGGGCAGGGGTCACTGAAGCTTTCTTT. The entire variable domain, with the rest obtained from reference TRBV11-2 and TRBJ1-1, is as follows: EAGVAQSPRYKIIEKRQSVAFWCNPISGHATLYWYQQILGQGPKLLIQFQNNGVVDDSQLPKDRFSAERLKGVDSTLKIQPAKLEDSAVYLCASSLGAGVTEAFFGQGTRLTVV.